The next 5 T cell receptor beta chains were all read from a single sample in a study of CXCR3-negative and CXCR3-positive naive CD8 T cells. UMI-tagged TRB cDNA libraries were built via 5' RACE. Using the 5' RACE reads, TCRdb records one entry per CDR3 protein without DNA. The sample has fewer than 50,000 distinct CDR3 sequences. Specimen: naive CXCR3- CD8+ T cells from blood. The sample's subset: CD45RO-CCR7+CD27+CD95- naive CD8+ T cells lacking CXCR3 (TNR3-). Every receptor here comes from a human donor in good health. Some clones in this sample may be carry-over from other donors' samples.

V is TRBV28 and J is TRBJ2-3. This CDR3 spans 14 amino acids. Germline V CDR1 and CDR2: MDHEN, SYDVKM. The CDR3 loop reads CASSWGKSFDTQYF.

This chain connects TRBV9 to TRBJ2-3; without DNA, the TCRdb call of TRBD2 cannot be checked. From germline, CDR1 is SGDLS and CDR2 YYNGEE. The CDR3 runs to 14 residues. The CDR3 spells CASSESRPTDTQYF.

CDR3: CASSRRGRIQYF. The chain uses TRBV14 and TRBJ2-4; as DNA is missing, the TRBD1 call by TCRdb cannot be tested. Germline values: CDR1 SGHDN, CDR2 FVKESK. The CDR3 spans 12 residues.

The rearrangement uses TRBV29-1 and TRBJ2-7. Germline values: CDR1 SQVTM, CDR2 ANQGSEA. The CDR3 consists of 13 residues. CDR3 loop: CSVVETGLHEQYF.

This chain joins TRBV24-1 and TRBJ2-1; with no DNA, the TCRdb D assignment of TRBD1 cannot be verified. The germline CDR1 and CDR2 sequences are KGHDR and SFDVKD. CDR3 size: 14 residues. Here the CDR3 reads CATSLQGAYNEQFF.